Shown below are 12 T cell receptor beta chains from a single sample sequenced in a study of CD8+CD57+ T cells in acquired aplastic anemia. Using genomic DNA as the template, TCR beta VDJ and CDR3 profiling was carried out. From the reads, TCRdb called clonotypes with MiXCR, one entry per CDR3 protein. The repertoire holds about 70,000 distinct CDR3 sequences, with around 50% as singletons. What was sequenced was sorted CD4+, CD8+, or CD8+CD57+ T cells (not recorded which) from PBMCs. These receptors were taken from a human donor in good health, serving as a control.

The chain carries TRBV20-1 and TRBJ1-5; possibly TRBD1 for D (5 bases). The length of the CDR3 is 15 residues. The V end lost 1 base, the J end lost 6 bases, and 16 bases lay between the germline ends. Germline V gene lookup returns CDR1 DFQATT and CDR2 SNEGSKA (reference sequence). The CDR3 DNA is TGCAGTGCTAGAGTCGCCGGGGCTTTAGGTCAGCCCCAGCATTTT. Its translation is CSARVAGALGQPQHF.

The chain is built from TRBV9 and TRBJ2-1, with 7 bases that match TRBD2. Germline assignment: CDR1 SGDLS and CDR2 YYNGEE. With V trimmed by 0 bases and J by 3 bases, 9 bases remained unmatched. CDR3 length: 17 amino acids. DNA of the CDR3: TGTGCCAGCAGCGTAGCGGATAGGGCTAGCGGCTACAATGAGCAGTTCTTC. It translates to CASSVADRASGYNEQFF.

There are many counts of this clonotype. The CDR3: CASSLGGAGGKMIQYF. In nucleotides, the CDR3 is TGTGCCAGCAGCTTAGGGGGGGCGGGGGGAAAGATGATTCAGTACTTC. The J gene is TRBJ2-4, the V gene TRBV7-2; 8 bases agree with TRBD2. J lost 10 bases, V lost 1 base, and 12 bases had no gene match. The V gene's germline CDR1 is SGHTA and CDR2 FQGNSA. This CDR3 has 16 residues.

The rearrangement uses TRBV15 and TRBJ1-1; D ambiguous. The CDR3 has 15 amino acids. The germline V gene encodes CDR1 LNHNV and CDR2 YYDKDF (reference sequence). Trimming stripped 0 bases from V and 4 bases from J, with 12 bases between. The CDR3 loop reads CATSRDRTGSTEAFF. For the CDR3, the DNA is TGTGCCACCAGCAGAGATCGGACGGGTAGCACTGAAGCTTTCTTT.

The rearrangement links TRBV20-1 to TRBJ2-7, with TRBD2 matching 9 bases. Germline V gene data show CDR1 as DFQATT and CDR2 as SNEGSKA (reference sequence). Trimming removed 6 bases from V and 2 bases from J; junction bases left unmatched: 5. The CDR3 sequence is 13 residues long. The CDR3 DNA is TGCAGTGCGAGACTAGCGGATACCTACGAGCAGTACTTC. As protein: CSARLADTYEQYF.

The CDR3 coding sequence is TGCAGCGTTGAAAAGGGACCTGGACAGCCCCAGCATTTT. This gives the protein CSVEKGPGQPQHF. The genes are TRBV29-1 and TRBJ1-5; a possible D gene is TRBD1 (5 bases). The germline V and J ends were trimmed by 2 bases and 7 bases, with 12 bases remaining between them. Germline loops: CDR1 SQVTM, CDR2 ANQGSEA. CDR3 size: 13 residues.

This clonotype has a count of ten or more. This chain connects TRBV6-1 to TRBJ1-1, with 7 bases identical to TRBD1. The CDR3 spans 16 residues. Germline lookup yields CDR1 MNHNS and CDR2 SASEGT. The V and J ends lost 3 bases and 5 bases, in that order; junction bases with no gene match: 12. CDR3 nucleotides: TGTGCCAGCAGTGACTTTCGGGCAGGGGGTCGTACTGAAGCTTTCTTT. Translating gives CASSDFRAGGRTEAFF.

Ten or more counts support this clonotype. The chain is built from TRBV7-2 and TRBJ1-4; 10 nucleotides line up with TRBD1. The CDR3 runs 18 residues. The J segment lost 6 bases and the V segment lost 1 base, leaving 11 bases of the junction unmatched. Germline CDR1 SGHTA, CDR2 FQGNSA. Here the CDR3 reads CASSLGADRGLSHEKLFF. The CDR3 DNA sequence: TGTGCCAGCAGCTTAGGGGCAGACAGGGGGCTTTCTCATGAAAAACTGTTTTTT.

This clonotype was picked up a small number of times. The CDR3 spells CASSLGQGDYEQYF. The DNA of the CDR3 is TGTGCCAGCAGCTTAGGGCAGGGGGACTACGAGCAGTACTTC. V gene TRBV2 combines with J gene TRBJ2-7; 7 nucleotides line up with TRBD1. V dropped 6 bases and J dropped 3; count of bases not matched to a gene: 8. CDR3 length equals 14 residues. Germline values: CDR1 SNHLY, CDR2 FYNNEI.

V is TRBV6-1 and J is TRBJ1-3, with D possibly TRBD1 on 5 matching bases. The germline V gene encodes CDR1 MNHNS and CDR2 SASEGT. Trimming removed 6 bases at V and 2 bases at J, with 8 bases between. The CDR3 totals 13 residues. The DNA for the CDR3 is TGTGCCAGCAGATGGGGACCTGGAAACACCATATATTTT. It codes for CASRWGPGNTIYF.

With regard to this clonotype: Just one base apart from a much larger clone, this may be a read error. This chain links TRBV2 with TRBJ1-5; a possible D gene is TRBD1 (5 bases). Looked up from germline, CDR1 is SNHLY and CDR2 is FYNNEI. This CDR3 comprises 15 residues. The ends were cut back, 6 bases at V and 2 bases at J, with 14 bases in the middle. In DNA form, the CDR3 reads TGTGCCAGCAGCCGAGCCAGGGATGGCAATCAGCCCCAGCATTTT. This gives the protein CASSRARDGNQPQHF.

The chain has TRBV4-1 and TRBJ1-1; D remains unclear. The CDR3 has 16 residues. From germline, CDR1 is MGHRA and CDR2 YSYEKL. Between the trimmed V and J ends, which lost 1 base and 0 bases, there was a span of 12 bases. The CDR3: CASSQVSRTVNTEAFF. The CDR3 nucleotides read TGCGCCAGCAGCCAAGTCAGCCGGACGGTGAACACTGAAGCTTTCTTT.